This TCR beta chain appears in the sequencing data of a study of blood T cell repertoires in COVID-19. The overall study: PBMCs, B-cell-depleted T cells, or T cells provided the cDNA or gDNA that made up the material.

V lost 4 bases to trimming and J lost 0 bases, with 10 bases between them. The CDR3 spans 14 residues. From germline, CDR1 is SGHDT and CDR2 YYEEEE. Authors' methods: How many nucleated cells were present was estimated from reference gene primer amplification. Clones were read by immunoSEQ multiplex PCR, and TCRdb kept only the in-frame ones, dropping some. V and J calls and clone size are as listed in that table; D and trimming were resolved from the DNA. This sample has about 160,000 clones; more than 60% occur once, and the top ten carry 8% to 9.5%. This TCR was recovered from a man aged 55-75 years with acute or convalescent COVID-19. Sequenced: peripheral blood. V gene TRBV5-6 combines with J gene TRBJ1-2, with unresolved D. The CDR3 reads CASSPEGSNYGYTF. The DNA of the CDR3 is TGTGCCAGCAGCCCCGAGGGTTCTAACTATGGCTACACCTTC.